The 26 T cell receptor beta chains presented below share a single source sample, sequenced in a study of cytomegalovirus exposure and HLA in healthy donors. The PCR used 60 Vbeta and 13 Jbeta primers. Profiled with immunoSEQ multiplex PCR; TCRdb holds only in-frame clones, not every one. This sample has 120,000 to 150,000 clones; 82% occur once, and the top ten carry 1.5% to 2%. The sample consisted of PBMCs. These receptor sequences come from a woman between 40 and 55 years old in good health and CMV-seronegative.

The chain is built from TRBV9 and TRBJ2-6; D not resolved. From germline, CDR1 is SGDLS and CDR2 YYNGEE. CDR3 length: 15 residues. The germline V and J ends were trimmed by 2 bases and 0 bases, with 6 bases remaining between them. CDR3 in DNA: TGTGCCAGCAGCGTTAGATTCTCTGGGGCCAACGTCCTGACTTTC. Encoded protein: CASSVRFSGANVLTF.

The rearrangement uses TRBV21-1 and TRBJ1-5; the table's D call, TRBD1, has no DNA check behind it. TRBV21-1 has pseudogene status. The CDR3 consists of 15 residues. CDR3 in amino acids: CASSKRGHGEGAQHF. CDR3 bases: TGTGCCAGCAGCAAAAGGGGACACGGAGAGGGGGCCCAGCATTTT.

J is TRBJ2-5 and V is TRBV5-8, with a weak D call TRBD2 (5 bases). The V and J ends lost 0 bases and 5 bases respectively, with 11 bases between them. Germline CDR1 reads SGHTS; CDR2 reads YDEGEE. This CDR3 has 14 amino acids. CDR3 protein: CASSLDPGGETQYF. The CDR3 bases are TGTGCCAGCAGCTTGGACCCAGGCGGGGAGACCCAGTACTTC.

V is TRBV28 and J is TRBJ1-4; D is possibly TRBD1 (6 bases). Trimming removed 5 bases from V and 16 bases from J, with 17 bases in between. Germline V gene lookup returns CDR1 MDHEN and CDR2 SYDVKM. This CDR3 is 12 amino acids long. Here the CDR3 reads CASSDLKAGAFF. CDR3 sequence (DNA): TGTGCCAGCAGTGACCTCAAGGCAGGGGCGTTTTTT.

In DNA form, the CDR3 reads TGTGCCTGGAGTCCTTACAGGGGGCTGGGGACCGGGGAGCTGTTTTTT. Its protein product is CAWSPYRGLGTGELFF. The chain links TRBV30 to TRBJ2-2; TRBD1 aligns across 9 bases. From germline, CDR1 is GTSNPN and CDR2 SVGIG (reference sequence). V lost 2 bases to trimming and J lost 5 bases; unmatched junction nucleotides: 9. CDR3 length equals 16 residues.

The chain joins TRBV7-2 to TRBJ2-5; a possible D gene is TRBD1 (6 bases). Per the germline V gene, CDR1 is SGHTA and CDR2 is FQGNSA. Trimming cost V 7 bases and J 2 bases, with 14 bases left between them. CDR3 length: 14 residues. In nucleotides, the CDR3 is TGTGCCAGCATCCTAGCAAGGGGGCAAGAGACCCAGTACTTC. Residues: CASILARGQETQYF.

The chain carries TRBV5-1 and TRBJ2-3; 7 nucleotides line up with TRBD2. Germline trimming cut 8 bases from V and 6 bases from J; bases unmatched to any gene: 15. Germline CDR1 and CDR2: SGHRS and YFSETQ. The CDR3 has 15 residues. The CDR3 protein is CASQLANPPRDTQYF. The CDR3 DNA follows: TGCGCCAGTCAACTAGCGAATCCCCCGAGGGATACGCAGTATTTT. The variable domain in full, completed from reference TRBV5-1 and TRBJ2-3, reads KAGVTQTPRYLIKTRGQQVTLSCSPISGHRSVSWYQQTPGQGLQFLFEYFSETQRNKGNFPGRFSGRQFSNSRSEMNVSTLELGDSALYLCASQLANPPRDTQYFGPGTRLTVL.

This clone turned up a few times. The rearrangement links TRBV10-3 to TRBJ1-1; 11 nucleotides match TRBD1. The J segment lost 3 bases and the V segment lost 8 bases, leaving 5 bases of the junction unmatched. The length of the CDR3 is 14 residues. The germline V gene has CDR1 ENHRY and CDR2 SYGVKD. The chain's CDR3 is CAIGGQGVDTEAFF. CDR3 sequence (DNA): TGTGCCATCGGGGGACAGGGGGTCGACACTGAAGCTTTCTTT.

This clone was detected only once. This chain uses TRBV28 with TRBJ1-2, with D tentatively TRBD1 (5 bases). The CDR3 is made up of 16 amino acids. From germline, CDR1 is MDHEN and CDR2 SYDVKM. V was trimmed by 2 bases and J by 0 bases, leaving 13 bases between them. The CDR3 region is CASSLLARATNYGYTF. CDR3 DNA sequence: TGTGCCAGCAGTTTACTGGCCAGGGCTACTAACTATGGCTACACCTTC.

V usage is TRBV5-1 and J usage is TRBJ2-7; the match to TRBD1 covers 7 bases. J lost 3 bases, V lost 4 bases, and 7 bases had no gene match. The CDR3 contains 14 residues. Germline CDR1 and CDR2: SGHRS and YFSETQ. CDR3 protein: CASSIGTDVYEQYF. In nucleotides, the CDR3 is TGCGCCAGCAGCATCGGGACAGACGTCTACGAGCAGTACTTC.

This clone occurred once. The CDR3 DNA reads TGTGCCAGCAGTTTAACGACAGGGAACTATGGCTACACCTTC. It specifies CASSLTTGNYGYTF. This sequence joins TRBV28 and TRBJ1-2, with 7 bases fitting TRBD1. This CDR3 has 14 residues. Unmatched junction bases numbered 2, after V lost 2 bases and J lost 2 bases. Germline CDR1 and CDR2: MDHEN and SYDVKM.

This CDR3 is CASSHQGPHTLNGYTF. The CDR3 DNA reads as TGCGCCAGCAGCCATCAGGGGCCTCACACTTTAAATGGCTACACCTTC. This sequence joins TRBV4-3 and TRBJ1-2; tentative D call: TRBD1 (6 bases). The germline V gene has CDR1 LGHNA and CDR2 YSLEER. Trimming took 3 bases from V and 6 from J, leaving 20 bases between them. This CDR3 is built from 16 residues.

In regard to this clone: Compared with germline, one end of the junction differs, possibly owing to a read error. CDR3 bases: TGCGCCAGCAGCTTTACAGGGACATTCGATGGCCACACCTTC. Protein sequence: CASSFTGTFDGHTF. The chain employs TRBV5-1 and TRBJ1-2; D might be TRBD1 (6 bases). Germline V CDR1 and CDR2: SGHRS, YFSETQ. The CDR3 length is 14 residues.

This chain links TRBV29-1 with TRBJ1-3; perhaps TRBD1 as D (5 bases). Per germline, CDR1 SQVTM and CDR2 ANQGSEA. The CDR3 runs 15 residues. The V and J ends lost 0 bases and 2 bases respectively, with 11 bases between them. The CDR3 here is CSVEETQGTGNTIYF. CDR3 sequence (DNA): TGCAGCGTTGAAGAAACCCAGGGCACTGGAAACACCATATATTTT.

This clone was seen only a few times. This chain links TRBV4-1 with TRBJ2-7; 11 bases agree with TRBD2. V lost 2 bases to trimming and J lost 6 bases; unmatched junction nucleotides: 9. Germline V lookup: CDR1 MGHRA, CDR2 YSYEKL. The CDR3 spans 16 residues. The CDR3 DNA is TGCGCCAGCAGCCAAAACCCTAGCGGGAGGTTTCTCGAGCAGTACTTC. It codes for CASSQNPSGRFLEQYF.

This chain connects TRBV2 to TRBJ2-7, with D maybe TRBD2 (7 bases). The ends were cut back, 7 bases at V and 6 bases at J, with 19 bases in the middle. The CDR3 is made up of 14 amino acids. Germline CDR1 SNHLY, CDR2 FYNNEI. The chain's CDR3 is CASNRAGRGGEQYF. The DNA of the CDR3 is TGTGCCAGCAATCGGGCAGGGAGGGGGGGCGAGCAGTACTTC.

This clone turned up a few times. J is TRBJ2-1 and V is TRBV9; TRBD2 matches 8 bases. This CDR3 contains 17 residues. Germline assignment: CDR1 SGDLS and CDR2 YYNGEE. V lost 7 bases and J lost 4; bases outside the gene matches: 16. The DNA of the CDR3 is TGTGCCAGCGCGGGGCCGGCGGGAGGACCACTATACAATGAGCAGTTCTTC. Translation gives CASAGPAGGPLYNEQFF.

This clone has a handful of counts. The V and J genes are TRBV5-1 and TRBJ2-3; D not certain. V dropped 3 bases and J dropped 2 bases, with 7 bases sitting between them. The CDR3 loop spans 13 amino acids. Germline V gene lookup returns CDR1 SGHRS and CDR2 YFSETQ. The DNA for the CDR3 is TGCGCCAGCAGCTCACTCCCCACAGATACGCAGTATTTT. Translation: CASSSLPTDTQYF.

The chain links TRBV7-3 to TRBJ2-1; no clear D. The CDR3 spans 14 residues. The germline gives CDR1 SGHTA, CDR2 FQGTGA. V was shortened by 2 bases and J by 6 bases, with 11 bases between the two germline ends. The CDR3 loop is CASSLALYTNEQFF. As DNA, the CDR3 is TGTGCCAGCAGCTTAGCACTCTATACCAATGAGCAGTTCTTC.

The rearrangement uses TRBV27 and TRBJ2-3; 16 bases fit TRBD2. The CDR3 is 20 amino acids. The V gene's germline CDR1 is MNHEY and CDR2 SMNVEV (reference sequence). Unmatched junction bases numbered 12, after V lost 2 bases and J lost 4 bases. The CDR3: CASSLDGTSGRAVKADTQYF. The DNA for the CDR3 is TGTGCCAGCAGTTTAGACGGGACTAGCGGGAGGGCCGTTAAGGCAGATACGCAGTATTTT.

The chain combines TRBV7-9 with TRBJ2-5; D unresolved. Germline V gene data show CDR1 as SEHNR and CDR2 as FQNEAQ (reference sequence). Between the trimmed V and J ends, which lost 4 bases and 3 bases, there was a span of 6 bases. This CDR3 has 12 amino acids. The CDR3 sequence is CASSSVKETQYF. The CDR3 DNA sequence: TGTGCCAGCAGCTCAGTGAAAGAGACCCAGTACTTC.

The chain combines TRBV29-1 with TRBJ2-3, with 7 bases identical to TRBD2. Per the germline V gene, CDR1 is SQVTM and CDR2 is ANQGSEA. The CDR3 extends over 15 amino acids. V shed 3 bases and J 4 bases; nucleotides not matched to a gene: 10. The CDR3: CSVERREGISDTQYF. CDR3 DNA: TGCAGCGTTGAGCGTAGGGAGGGCATATCAGATACGCAGTATTTT.

This chain uses TRBV7-3 with TRBJ2-3, with 7 bases matching TRBD2. Per the germline V gene, CDR1 is SGHTA and CDR2 is FQGTGA. The CDR3 runs 16 residues. V lost 3 bases to trimming and J lost 2 bases; unmatched junction nucleotides: 8. This CDR3 is CASSLGLHLVTDTQYF. The CDR3 DNA reads as TGTGCCAGCAGCTTGGGACTACATCTTGTCACAGATACGCAGTATTTT.

To note about this clone: Relative to the germline gene, one junction end is altered; a read error may explain this. V and J are TRBV6-1 and TRBJ1-3; D may be TRBD1 (6 bases). The CDR3 is 15 amino acids. Germline assignment: CDR1 MNHNS and CDR2 SASEGT. CDR3 in amino acids: CAGSEVEAGVNTIYF. For the CDR3, the DNA is TGTGCCGGCAGTGAAGTAGAGGCAGGGGTAAACACCATATATTTT.

The chain combines TRBV5-4 with TRBJ2-1; TRBD2 aligns across 7 bases. The germline gives CDR1 SGHNT, CDR2 YYREEE (reference sequence). The CDR3 loop spans 15 amino acids. V trimming: 3 bases; J trimming: 3 bases; junction bases outside the gene matches: 6. The DNA for the CDR3 is TGTGCCAGCAGCTATCTAGCGGCAATCTACAATGAGCAGTTCTTC. It encodes CASSYLAAIYNEQFF. The entire variable domain, with the rest obtained from reference TRBV5-4 and TRBJ2-1, is as follows: ETGVTQSPTHLIKTRGQQVTLRCSSQSGHNTVSWYQQALGQGPQFIFQYYREEENGRGNFPPRFSGLQFPNYSSELNVNALELDDSALYLCASSYLAAIYNEQFFGPGTRLTVL.

This clone was seen a handful of times. The chain joins TRBV7-9 to TRBJ2-5; 8 positions match TRBD2. Per the germline V gene, CDR1 is SEHNR and CDR2 is FQNEAQ (reference sequence). CDR3 length: 14 residues. The CDR3 DNA follows: TGTGCGCTGAGCGGGAGTGAGGACTTGGAGACCCAGTACTTC. Translation: CALSGSEDLETQYF. Full variable domain (missing parts from reference TRBV7-9 and TRBJ2-5): DTGVSQNPRHKITKRGQNVTFRCDPISEHNRLYWYRQTLGQGPEFLTYFQNEAQLEKSRLLSDRFSAERPKGSFSTLEIQRTEQGDSAMYLCALSGSEDLETQYFGPGTRLLVL.